This TCR beta chain was recovered during a study of immune cell composition in non-small cell lung cancer. Study findings and constraints: About 80% of squamous and around a third of adenocarcinoma cases had tumour-associated clones >0.5%.

Measured with immunoSEQ multiplex PCR; TCRdb has only the in-frame clones, and not every one. The table has roughly 15,000 clones, 69% seen once. With regard to this clone: Antigen unknown.

Trimming stripped 6 bases from V and 8 bases from J, with 19 bases between. The CDR3 has 15 residues. CDR1 and CDR2 from the germline V gene are ENHRY and SYGVKD. Sequencing was carried out using lung tumor tissue. The TCR sequence derives from a human donor with non-small cell lung cancer. V is TRBV10-3 and J is TRBJ1-4; no firm D call. Here the CDR3 reads CAIRPRAGFGEKLFF. The CDR3 DNA reads as TGTGCCATCAGACCCCGTGCGGGATTTGGGGAAAAACTGTTTTTT.